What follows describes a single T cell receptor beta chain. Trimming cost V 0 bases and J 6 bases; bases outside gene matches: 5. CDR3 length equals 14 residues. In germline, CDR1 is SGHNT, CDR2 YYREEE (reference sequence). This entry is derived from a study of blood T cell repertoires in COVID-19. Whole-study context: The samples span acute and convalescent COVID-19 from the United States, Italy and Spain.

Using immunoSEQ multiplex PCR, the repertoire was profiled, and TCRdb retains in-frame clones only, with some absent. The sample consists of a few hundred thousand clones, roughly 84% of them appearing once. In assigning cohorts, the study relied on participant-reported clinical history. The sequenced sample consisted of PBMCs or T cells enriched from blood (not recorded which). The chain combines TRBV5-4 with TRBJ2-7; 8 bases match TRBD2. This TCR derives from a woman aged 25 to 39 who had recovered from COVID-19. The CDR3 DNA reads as TGTGCCAGCAGCTTGGGAGCGGGGGACGGCGAGCAGTACTTC. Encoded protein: CASSLGAGDGEQYF.